The text below deals with one T cell receptor (beta chain). Per germline, CDR1 MGHRA and CDR2 YSYEKL. Trimming stripped 2 bases from V and 0 bases from J, with 11 bases between. The CDR3 contains 16 residues. These data are taken from a study of T cell responses to AZD1222 COVID-19 vaccine. About the study: Combined were second doses at about 4 or about 12 weeks.

Method: immunoSEQ multiplex PCR; TCRdb's copy keeps in-frame clones and lacks some. This sample has 150,000 to 200,000 clones; almost 90% occur once, and the top ten carry about 0.49%. This receptor was taken from an adult in good health. Material: peripheral blood, obtained on day 0 of AZD1222 vaccination. The rearrangement uses TRBV4-1 and TRBJ1-5, with D maybe TRBD1 (5 bases). CDR3 sequence reads: CASSQPGRSSNQPQHF. The DNA of the CDR3 is TGCGCCAGCAGCCAACCAGGGAGGAGTAGCAATCAGCCCCAGCATTTT.